This T cell receptor beta chain was observed in a study of blood T cell repertoires in COVID-19. Study context: Sources were T cells, B-cell-depleted T cells, or PBMCs; the material itself was cDNA or gDNA.

In the original processing: For nucleated cells, counts were estimated from reference gene primer amplification. Libraries were prepared by immunoSEQ multiplex PCR; TCRdb keeps only in-frame clonotypes and omits some of them. The D gene and trimming were derived from the DNA, and the V and J assignments and clone size from that table. The data contain under 200,000 clones, 88% of them singletons. Trimming removed 1 base from V and 3 bases from J, with 23 bases in between. The germline V gene encodes CDR1 SGHRS and CDR2 YFSETQ. CDR3 length: 19 residues. The sample was peripheral blood. The source of this sequence is a man aged 35 to 55 with active or convalescent COVID-19. The chain has TRBV5-1 and TRBJ1-3; perhaps TRBD1 as D (6 bases). The CDR3 DNA reads TGCGCCAGCAGCTTGAGGCCCCAGGGGCAGGGGACGGTTGGAAACACCATATATTTT. Amino acids: CASSLRPQGQGTVGNTIYF.